The 28 T cell receptor beta chains in this list originate from one sample, sequenced in a study of patients and donors after allogeneic stem cell transplantation. TCRdb independently ran MiXCR on the RT-PCR reads; one entry per CDR3 protein. Altogether about 410,000 distinct CDR3 sequences are present, roughly 16% being singletons, with the ten largest covering 6% to 8%. Sequencing input: blood, either unsorted or a sorted T cell fraction (not recorded which). The receptors were gathered from a human donor who was either an allogeneic HSCT recipient or a stem cell or donor lymphocyte infusion donor (not recorded which). It is not recorded whose cells these are; they may come from a transplant donor.

The chain carries TRBV12-5 and TRBJ1-2; D is undetermined. In germline, CDR1 is LGHNT, CDR2 FRNRAP. With 8 bases removed from V and 5 bases from J, the gap between germline ends came to 15 bases. The CDR3 covers 13 residues. The CDR3 DNA reads as TGTGCTAGTAACTTTGGACCGTCGTATGGCTACACCTTC. This codes for CASNFGPSYGYTF. Filled out from reference TRBV12-5 and TRBJ1-2, the complete variable domain reads DARVTQTPRHKVTEMGQEVTMRCQPILGHNTVFWYRQTMMQGLELLAYFRNRAPLDDSGMPKDRFSAEMPDATLATLKIQPSEPRDSAVYFCASNFGPSYGYTFGSGTRLTVV.

On this clonotype itself: The junction shows a germline mismatch at one end, possibly a read error. V gene TRBV7-7 combines with J gene TRBJ2-5; 9 positions match TRBD1. Germline CDR1 SSHAT, CDR2 FNYEAQ (reference sequence). This CDR3 region has 14 residues. CDR3 in DNA: TGTGCTAGCAGCTTCGACAGGGGGCAAGAGACCCAGTACTTC. It is translated as CASSFDRGQETQYF.

This chain joins TRBV6-2 or TRBV6-3 and TRBJ1-5; D gene uncertain. V lost 5 bases, J lost 2 bases, and 16 bases lay in between. CDR1 and CDR2 (germline): MNHEY, SVGEGT. The CDR3 spans 16 residues. The CDR3 spells CASSERTIRGNQPQHF. For the CDR3, the DNA is TGTGCCAGCAGTGAACGGACCATTCGGGGCAATCAGCCCCAGCATTTT.

The V and J genes are TRBV14 and TRBJ1-6; D not certain. Germline V gives CDR1 SGHDN, CDR2 FVKESK. The CDR3 totals 17 residues. Between the trimmed V and J ends, which lost 1 base and 0 bases, there was a span of 10 bases. CDR3 sequence (DNA): TGTGCCAGCAGCCAAGGTCGGGTGAGCTCCTATAATTCACCCCTCCACTTT. Residues: CASSQGRVSSYNSPLHF.

At least ten counts were recorded for this clonotype. V usage is TRBV12-3 or TRBV12-4 and J usage is TRBJ2-2; D not resolved. The CDR3 sequence is 15 residues long. Trimming stripped 2 bases from V and 6 bases from J, with 13 bases between. The CDR3 sequence: CASSLLLSAAGELFF. In DNA, the CDR3 is TGTGCCAGCAGTTTATTATTGTCCGCGGCCGGGGAGCTGTTTTTT.

The table lists this clonotype with a few counts. The chain combines TRBV20-1 with TRBJ1-5; D is unresolved. This CDR3 contains 12 residues. The germline V gene encodes CDR1 DFQATT and CDR2 SNEGSKA (reference sequence). The V end was cut by 2 bases, the J end by 4 bases, with 6 bases between. The CDR3 bases are TGCAGTGCTAGAATGGGGAATCAGCCCCAGCATTTT. Its translation is CSARMGNQPQHF.

The chain links TRBV29-1 to TRBJ1-2; TRBD1 matches at 7 bases. The germline V gene has CDR1 SQVTM and CDR2 ANQGSEA. This CDR3 has 13 amino acids. Unmatched junction bases numbered 5, after V lost 7 bases and J lost 0 bases. DNA for the CDR3: TGCAGCGCCCCGGACAGGACTAACTATGGCTACACCTTC. The encoded protein is CSAPDRTNYGYTF. Complete variable domain (other parts from reference TRBV29-1 and TRBJ1-2): SAVISQKPSRDICQRGTSLTIQCQVDSQVTMMFWYRQQPGQSLTLIATANQGSEATYESGFVIDKFPISRPNLTFSTLTVSNMSPEDSSIYLCSAPDRTNYGYTFGSGTRLTVV.

In its sample, this clonotype was seen many times. The chain joins TRBV12-3 or TRBV12-4 to TRBJ2-5; D not resolved. The CDR3 covers 11 residues. V was trimmed by 2 bases and J by 5 bases, leaving 3 bases between them. The CDR3 spells CASSLRETQYF. The DNA of the CDR3 is TGTGCCAGCAGTTTAAGGGAGACCCAGTACTTC.

This CDR3 is CASSYSGTEQYF. Here the CDR3 DNA reads TGTGCCAGTAGTTATAGTGGGACCGAGCAGTACTTC. The chain recombines TRBV19 with TRBJ2-7; perhaps D is TRBD1 or TRBD2 (5 bases each). The CDR3 runs to 12 residues. The germline gives CDR1 LNHDA, CDR2 SQIVND (reference sequence). The V and J ends lost 5 bases and 6 bases respectively, with 11 bases between them.

V gene TRBV27 combines with J gene TRBJ2-7; 8 bases line up with TRBD1. Germline V lookup: CDR1 MNHEY, CDR2 SMNVEV (reference sequence). The CDR3 length is 15 residues. J lost 1 base, V lost 3 bases, and 5 bases had no gene match. In DNA form, the CDR3 reads TGTGCCAGCAGTTTTGGGACAGGACCGTCCTACGAGCAGTACTTC. Encoded protein: CASSFGTGPSYEQYF.

This clonotype was seen many times. This chain uses TRBV12-3 or TRBV12-4 with TRBJ1-2; maybe TRBD1 (5 bases). This CDR3 has 13 amino acids. The ends were cut back, 5 bases at V and 5 bases at J, with 12 bases in the middle. The CDR3, as DNA: TGTGCCAGCAGTCCCCCGGGGGGTTATGGCTACACCTTC. Translated: CASSPPGGYGYTF.

The V call is TRBV6-1, the J call TRBJ2-7, with D possibly being TRBD2 (7 bases). The CDR3 covers 14 residues. The V gene's germline CDR1 is MNHNS and CDR2 SASEGT. Trimming stripped 6 bases from V and 3 bases from J, with 15 bases between. The DNA for the CDR3 is TGTGCCAGCAGCCCCGGACTAGGGGGCTACGAGCAGTACTTC. Its translation is CASSPGLGGYEQYF.

V and J are TRBV20-1 and TRBJ2-1; 8 bases align to TRBD1. Losses at the gene ends were 6 bases for V and 6 bases for J; bases not matched to a gene: 4. The length of the CDR3 is 12 residues. From germline, CDR1 is DFQATT and CDR2 SNEGSKA (reference sequence). In nucleotides, the CDR3 is TGCAGTGCGGACACAGGGGGCAATGAGCAGTTCTTC. Its translation: CSADTGGNEQFF.

The chain employs TRBV27 and TRBJ2-1; 10 bases fit TRBD2. The CDR3 is made up of 15 amino acids. Germline assignment: CDR1 MNHEY and CDR2 SMNVEV (reference sequence). The trim removed 2 bases at V and 8 bases at J, leaving 6 bases unmatched. CDR3 loop: CASSLGLAGADEQFF. The DNA of the CDR3 is TGTGCCAGCAGTTTAGGCCTAGCGGGAGCCGATGAGCAGTTCTTC.

This clonotype occurred a few times. This CDR3 is CASSKTGTNTGELFF. The CDR3 coding sequence is TGTGCCAGCAGCAAGACAGGGACGAACACCGGGGAGCTGTTTTTT. J is TRBJ2-2 and V is TRBV11-3; 7 nucleotides agree with TRBD1. The CDR3 is 15 residues long. Germline V gives CDR1 SGHNT, CDR2 YENEEA. V shed 5 bases and J 0 bases; nucleotides not matched to a gene: 3.

Many counts were recorded for this clonotype. The chain recombines TRBV7-2 with TRBJ2-7; TRBD2 matches at 7 bases. Germline V gene lookup returns CDR1 SGHTA and CDR2 FQGNSA. This CDR3 region has 15 residues. V shed 2 bases, J shed 0 bases, and the junction held 4 bases outside the gene matches. The CDR3 region is CASSLRASGSYEQYF. The CDR3 nucleotides read TGTGCCAGCAGCTTACGGGCTAGCGGCTCCTACGAGCAGTACTTC.

This clonotype turned up a few times. The J gene is TRBJ2-7, the V gene TRBV20-1; 11 bases are shared with TRBD1. The junction had 6 bases not matched to a gene; V was cut back by 2 bases and J by 3 bases. Germline-derived CDR1 and CDR2 are DFQATT and SNEGSKA (reference sequence). CDR3 length equals 15 residues. The CDR3 loop is CSARTSGTGGYEQYF. CDR3 nucleotide sequence: TGCAGTGCTAGAACATCCGGGACAGGGGGCTACGAGCAGTACTTC.

The chain has TRBV7-6 and TRBJ2-7; no firm D call. The V gene lost 1 base and the J gene lost 3 bases, with 7 bases spanning the gap. CDR3 size: 13 residues. The germline V gene has CDR1 SGHVS and CDR2 FNYEAQ. The CDR3 DNA is TGTGCCAGCAGCTTAGAACAGTACTACGAGCAGTACTTC. Translating gives CASSLEQYYEQYF.

The sample holds a few counts of this clonotype. The V and J genes are TRBV6-2 or TRBV6-3 and TRBJ1-2; D uncertain. Germline CDR1 is MNHEY and CDR2 is SVGEGT. V was clipped by 4 bases and J by 7 bases, with 10 bases between them. The CDR3 totals 12 residues. This chain's CDR3 is CASSFSLFGYTF. CDR3 coding DNA: TGTGCCAGCAGTTTTTCGCTCTTTGGCTACACCTTC.

The table lists this clonotype with a few counts. This sequence joins TRBV7-9 and TRBJ2-4; 12 bases line up with TRBD2. Germline CDR1 SEHNR, CDR2 FQNEAQ (reference sequence). The junction had 8 bases not matched to a gene; V was cut back by 6 bases and J by 8 bases. CDR3 length equals 15 residues. CDR3 region: CASRPTSGRLDIQYF. CDR3 bases: TGTGCCAGCAGGCCTACTAGCGGGAGGCTCGACATTCAGTACTTC.

This clonotype was counted many times. This sequence joins TRBV7-9 and TRBJ1-1, with D uncertain. Per the germline V gene, CDR1 is SEHNR and CDR2 is FQNEAQ (reference sequence). CDR3 length: 13 amino acids. Trimming cost V 0 bases and J 0 bases, with 2 bases left between them. The chain's CDR3 is CASSLALNTEAFF. The CDR3 DNA reads as TGTGCCAGCAGCTTAGCACTGAACACTGAAGCTTTCTTT. Full variable domain (missing parts from reference TRBV7-9 and TRBJ1-1): DTGVSQNPRHKITKRGQNVTFRCDPISEHNRLYWYRQTLGQGPEFLTYFQNEAQLEKSRLLSDRFSAERPKGSFSTLEIQRTEQGDSAMYLCASSLALNTEAFFGQGTRLTVV.

The genes are TRBV24-1 and TRBJ1-2, with D maybe TRBD1 (5 bases). Between the trimmed V and J ends, which lost 4 bases and 3 bases, there was a span of 11 bases. The germline gives CDR1 KGHDR, CDR2 SFDVKD. CDR3 length: 14 residues. The CDR3 DNA sequence: TGTGCCACCAGTGAGGGGATAGGGGACTATGGCTACACCTTC. This translates into CATSEGIGDYGYTF.

This chain links TRBV4-3 with TRBJ2-1; D is unresolved. V was cut by 4 bases and J by 3 bases, with 19 bases left in between. This CDR3 spans 17 amino acids. Germline CDR1 is LGHNA and CDR2 is YSLEER. The CDR3 sequence: CASSRGTFVNFYNEQFF. In DNA form, the CDR3 reads TGCGCCAGCAGCCGCGGAACATTCGTTAACTTCTACAATGAGCAGTTCTTC.

This clonotype was counted ten times or more. The chain recombines TRBV12-3 or TRBV12-4 with TRBJ1-1, with 9 bases fitting TRBD1. Trimming took 9 bases from V and 5 from J; bases not matched to a gene: 13. The CDR3 consists of 15 residues. CDR3 sequence reads: CASYHSGTGRTEAFF. For the CDR3, the DNA is TGTGCCAGTTACCACTCCGGGACAGGGAGGACTGAAGCTTTCTTT.

This clonotype occurred a few times. The chain couples TRBV7-9 to TRBJ2-2, with TRBD1 matching over 11 bases. With V trimmed by 2 bases and J by 3 bases, 2 bases remained unmatched. The CDR3 spans 16 residues. Germline assignment: CDR1 SEHNR and CDR2 FQNEAQ (reference sequence). The DNA of the CDR3 is TGTGCCAGCAGCTTATGGACAGGGGGCGACACCGGGGAGCTGTTTTTT. Amino acid sequence: CASSLWTGGDTGELFF.

This clonotype was detected only a few times. The J gene is TRBJ2-7, the V gene TRBV10-3; 10 nucleotides match TRBD2. The CDR3 is 14 residues long. Germline trimming cut 3 bases from V and 5 bases from J; bases unmatched to any gene: 4. Germline CDR1 reads ENHRY; CDR2 reads SYGVKD. The CDR3 DNA reads as TGTGCCATCAGTGAAACTAGCGGGAACCACGAGCAGTACTTC. It translates to CAISETSGNHEQYF.

The chain employs TRBV5-1 and TRBJ1-1; D might be TRBD1 (5 bases). CDR1 is SGHRS, CDR2 YFSETQ, per germline. There are 13 residues in the CDR3. Trimming took 0 bases from V and 11 from J, leaving 14 bases between them. The DNA for the CDR3 is TGCGCCAGCAGCTTGGCCGACAGCGCGAACGCTTTCTTT. Amino acid sequence: CASSLADSANAFF.

This clonotype has just a few counts. The chain links TRBV24-1 to TRBJ2-1; D is uncertain. The germline CDR1 and CDR2 sequences are KGHDR and SFDVKD. Trimming stripped 0 bases from V and 8 bases from J, with 7 bases between. This CDR3 is 13 amino acids long. The CDR3 nucleotides read TGTGCCACCAGTGATTTGCCCATGGATGAGCAGTTCTTC. Translated: CATSDLPMDEQFF.